This TCR beta chain emerged from a study of cytomegalovirus exposure and HLA in healthy donors. Broader study findings: TCR beta V segments were, for the most part, productive about 87% or about 30% of the time in an earlier analysis. TCR beta V- and J-gene trimming was later associated with a missense DCLRE1C variant.

60 Vbeta and 13 Jbeta primers were used in PCR. Source study methods: An analysis performed later counted 72 million or so unique TCR beta chains (roughly 11 million of them shared). Sequencing was performed with immunoSEQ multiplex PCR; in TCRdb, only in-frame clones are kept and a portion is missing. Clonal size and the V and J genes are those of that table, whereas D and trimming came from the DNA. Here the sample table reports 50,000 to 55,000 clones. There are 15 residues in the CDR3. Germline assignment: CDR1 MNHEY and CDR2 SVGAGI. Trimming took 6 bases from V and 2 from J, leaving 14 bases between them. As to this clone: What it recognizes is unknown.

The sample taken for sequencing was PBMCs. The TCR sequence derives from a woman aged 60 to 75 in good health and CMV-seropositive. V gene TRBV6-5 combines with J gene TRBJ1-3; perhaps TRBD1 as D (5 bases). The DNA for the CDR3 is TGTGCCAGCAGCCGGAAGGGGACTACTGGAAACACCATATATTTT. Translating gives CASSRKGTTGNTIYF.